The entry below describes one TCR beta chain. TCRdb keeps only in-frame clones here, not all; method: immunoSEQ multiplex PCR. The sample holds about 48,000 clones, around 91% seen once. This entry comes from a study of T cell responses to AZD1222 COVID-19 vaccine. With 5 bases removed from V and 4 bases from J, the gap between germline ends came to 6 bases. From germline, CDR1 is MNHEY and CDR2 SVGEGT. The CDR3 is 12 residues long. The TCR comes from an adult who received the AZD1222 COVID-19 vaccine. This specimen was peripheral blood, taken 28 days after the second AZD1222 dose. The chain uses TRBV6-2 or TRBV6-3 and TRBJ1-5; the D is unclear. Here the CDR3 DNA reads TGTGCCAGCAGTACCTCGAATCAGCCCCAGCATTTT. This codes for CASSTSNQPQHF.